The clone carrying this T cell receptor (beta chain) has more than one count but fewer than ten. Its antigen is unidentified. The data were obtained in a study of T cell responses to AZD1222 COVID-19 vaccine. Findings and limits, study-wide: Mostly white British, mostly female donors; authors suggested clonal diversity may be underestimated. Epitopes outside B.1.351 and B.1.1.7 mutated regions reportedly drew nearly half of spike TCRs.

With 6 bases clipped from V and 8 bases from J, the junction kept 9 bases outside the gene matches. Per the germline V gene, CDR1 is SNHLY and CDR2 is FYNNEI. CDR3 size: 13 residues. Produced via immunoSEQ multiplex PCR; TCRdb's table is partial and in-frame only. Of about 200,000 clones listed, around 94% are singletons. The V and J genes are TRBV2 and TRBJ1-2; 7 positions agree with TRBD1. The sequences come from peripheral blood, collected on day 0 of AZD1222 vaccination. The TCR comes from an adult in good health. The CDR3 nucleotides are TGTGCCAGCAGCGCAGGGGGTGGGTACGGCTACACCTTC. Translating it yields CASSAGGGYGYTF.